A selection of T cell receptor beta chains follows, all from one sample in a study of monozygotic twins with inflammatory bowel disease. No DNA is given; TCRdb re-called the 5' RACE reads and lists each CDR3 protein once. The sample includes about 210,000 distinct CDR3 sequences. Sequencing was carried out using blood. Source of these receptors: a human donor with ulcerative colitis or Crohn's disease, or a healthy co-twin of an affected twin (not recorded which). CDR3s include the opening cysteine and the closing phenylalanine or tryptophan. Fields, in order: J gene, V gene, CDR3 protein.

J gene: TRBJ2-7
V gene: TRBV25-1
CDR3 protein: CASSGTASYEQYF

J gene: TRBJ1-6
V gene: TRBV20-1
CDR3 protein: CSARPHRATNSPLHF

J gene: TRBJ2-3
V gene: TRBV5-6
CDR3 protein: CASSLGHATDTQYF

J gene: TRBJ1-4
V gene: TRBV13
CDR3 protein: CASSLRGSATNEKLFF

J gene: TRBJ1-1
V gene: TRBV7-2
CDR3 protein: CASSRADNTEAFF

J gene: TRBJ2-4
V gene: TRBV7-3
CDR3 protein: CASSTAPGGIQYF

J gene: TRBJ2-5
V gene: TRBV6-5
CDR3 protein: CASRPQGAETQYF

J gene: TRBJ1-1
V gene: TRBV6-1
CDR3 protein: CASIETFRRDTEAFF

J gene: TRBJ2-1
V gene: TRBV7-3
CDR3 protein: CASSPRLLAYNEQFF

J gene: TRBJ2-6
V gene: TRBV4-2
CDR3 protein: CASSQGSPGVTSGANVLTF

J gene: TRBJ2-2
V gene: TRBV7-3
CDR3 protein: CASSPYSGGAGELFF

J gene: TRBJ2-2
V gene: TRBV4-1
CDR3 protein: CASSLRTGNTGELFF

J gene: TRBJ1-2
V gene: TRBV7-9
CDR3 protein: CASSFNRVDTGYTF

J gene: TRBJ2-5
V gene: TRBV25-1
CDR3 protein: CASSEIGRGGQETQYF

J gene: TRBJ2-4
V gene: TRBV19
CDR3 protein: CASKSGRTGKNIQYF

J gene: TRBJ2-5
V gene: TRBV18
CDR3 protein: CASSPPDREETQYF

J gene: TRBJ2-1
V gene: TRBV6-5
CDR3 protein: CASSYGLAGNNEQFF

J gene: TRBJ2-5
V gene: TRBV20-1
CDR3 protein: CSAIVASGRQETQYF

J gene: TRBJ1-1
V gene: TRBV11-2
CDR3 protein: CASSNDPLASTEAFF

J gene: TRBJ2-3
V gene: TRBV11-2
CDR3 protein: CASSLGAGLYTDTQYF

J gene: TRBJ2-1
V gene: TRBV29-1
CDR3 protein: CSVEDSSGKGTNEQFF

J gene: TRBJ1-4
V gene: TRBV7-3
CDR3 protein: CASSLNMAGATNEKLFF

J gene: TRBJ2-2
V gene: TRBV20-1
CDR3 protein: CSARVNTGELFF

J gene: TRBJ2-2
V gene: TRBV5-1
CDR3 protein: CASSLGNLGPGELFF

J gene: TRBJ2-7
V gene: TRBV19
CDR3 protein: CASSTKPTGYHEQYF

J gene: TRBJ1-2
V gene: TRBV6-1
CDR3 protein: CASSEAAGGYGYTF

J gene: TRBJ2-3
V gene: TRBV12-3/TRBV12-4
CDR3 protein: CASSFGTAADTQYF

J gene: TRBJ1-5
V gene: TRBV12-3/TRBV12-4
CDR3 protein: CASSPPRTVGSNQPQHF

J gene: TRBJ2-1
V gene: TRBV5-5
CDR3 protein: CASSLLGDRAADEQFF

J gene: TRBJ1-1
V gene: TRBV11-3
CDR3 protein: CASSLEPNTEAFF

J gene: TRBJ1-1
V gene: TRBV3-1
CDR3 protein: CASSQERRVYTEAFF

J gene: TRBJ2-1
V gene: TRBV13
CDR3 protein: CASSYDRGNEQFF

J gene: TRBJ2-1
V gene: TRBV5-1
CDR3 protein: CASSLVPLAGAYNEQFF

J gene: TRBJ1-1
V gene: TRBV5-1
CDR3 protein: CASSFQEADTEAFF

J gene: TRBJ1-2
V gene: TRBV15
CDR3 protein: CATSRGGQRLYGYTF

J gene: TRBJ1-2
V gene: TRBV5-1
CDR3 protein: CASSLTGGVDYGYTF

J gene: TRBJ1-1
V gene: TRBV10-1
CDR3 protein: CASSGGTGLETEAFF

J gene: TRBJ2-7
V gene: TRBV7-6
CDR3 protein: CASSLGGAPYEQYF

J gene: TRBJ2-3
V gene: TRBV7-6
CDR3 protein: CASSFGWGHTDTQYF

J gene: TRBJ1-2
V gene: TRBV19
CDR3 protein: CASSPRDRGIYGYTF

J gene: TRBJ1-4
V gene: TRBV20-1
CDR3 protein: CSARQGRGDEKLFF

J gene: TRBJ2-5
V gene: TRBV7-9
CDR3 protein: CASSFRRGQETQYF

J gene: TRBJ1-4
V gene: TRBV5-1
CDR3 protein: CASKRDSSNEKLFF

J gene: TRBJ2-3
V gene: TRBV9
CDR3 protein: CASSRGGGERLADTQYF

J gene: TRBJ2-1
V gene: TRBV29-1
CDR3 protein: CSVGYRDAGNEQFF

J gene: TRBJ2-7
V gene: TRBV11-2
CDR3 protein: CASSLADRVFF

J gene: TRBJ2-1
V gene: TRBV18
CDR3 protein: CASSPQGEYNEQFF

J gene: TRBJ1-2
V gene: TRBV5-4
CDR3 protein: CASSRGNGQGGYGYTF

J gene: TRBJ2-1
V gene: TRBV2
CDR3 protein: CASKSGWGSGGSYNEQFF

J gene: TRBJ2-1
V gene: TRBV7-8
CDR3 protein: CASSSDPGEQFF